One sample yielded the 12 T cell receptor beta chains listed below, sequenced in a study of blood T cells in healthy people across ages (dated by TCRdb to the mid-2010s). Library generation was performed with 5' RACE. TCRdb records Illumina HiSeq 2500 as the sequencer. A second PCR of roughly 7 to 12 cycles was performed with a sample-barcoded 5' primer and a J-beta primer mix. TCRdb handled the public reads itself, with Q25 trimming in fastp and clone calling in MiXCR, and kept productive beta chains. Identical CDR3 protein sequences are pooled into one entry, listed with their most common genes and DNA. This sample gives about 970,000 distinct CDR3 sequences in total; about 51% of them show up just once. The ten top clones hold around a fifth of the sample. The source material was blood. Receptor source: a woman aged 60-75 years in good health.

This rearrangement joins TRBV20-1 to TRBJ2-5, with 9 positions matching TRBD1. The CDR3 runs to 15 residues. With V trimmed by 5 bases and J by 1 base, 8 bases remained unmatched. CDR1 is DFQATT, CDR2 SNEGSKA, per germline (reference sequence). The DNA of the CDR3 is TGCAGTGCTCCTCCGGGACAGGGCCTCCAAGAGACCCAGTACTTC. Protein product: CSAPPGQGLQETQYF.

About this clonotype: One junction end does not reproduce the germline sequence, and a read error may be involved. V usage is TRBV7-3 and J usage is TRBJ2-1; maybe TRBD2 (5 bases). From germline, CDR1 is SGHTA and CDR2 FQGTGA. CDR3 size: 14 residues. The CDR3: CVSSLSPSLDEQFF. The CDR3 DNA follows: TGTGTCAGCAGCTTATCCCCTAGCCTGGATGAGCAGTTCTTC.

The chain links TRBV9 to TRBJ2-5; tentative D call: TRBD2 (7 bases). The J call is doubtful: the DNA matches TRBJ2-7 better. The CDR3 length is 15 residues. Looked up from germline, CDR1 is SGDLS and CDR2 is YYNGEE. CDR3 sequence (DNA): TGTGCCAGCAGCCAAACACCGGGGGGCACCTACGAGCAGTACTTC. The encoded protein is CASSQTPGGTYEQYF.

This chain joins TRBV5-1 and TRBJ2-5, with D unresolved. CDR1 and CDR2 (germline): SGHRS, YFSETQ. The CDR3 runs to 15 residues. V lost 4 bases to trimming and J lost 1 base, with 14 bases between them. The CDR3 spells CASSPTTVGQETQYF. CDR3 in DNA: TGCGCCAGCAGCCCTACGACGGTGGGCCAAGAGACCCAGTACTTC.

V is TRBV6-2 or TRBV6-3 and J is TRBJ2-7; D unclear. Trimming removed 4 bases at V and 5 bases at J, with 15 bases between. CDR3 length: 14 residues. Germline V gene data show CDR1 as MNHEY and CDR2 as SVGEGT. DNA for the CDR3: TGTGCCAGCAGTTTGAACCCGAGCGACAACGAGCAGTACTTC. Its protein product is CASSLNPSDNEQYF.

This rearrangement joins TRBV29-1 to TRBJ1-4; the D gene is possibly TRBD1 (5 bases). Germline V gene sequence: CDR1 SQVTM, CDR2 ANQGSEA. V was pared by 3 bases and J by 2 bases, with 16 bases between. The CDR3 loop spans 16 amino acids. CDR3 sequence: CSVELTGFGTNEKLFF. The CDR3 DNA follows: TGCAGCGTTGAGCTAACAGGTTTTGGCACTAATGAAAAACTGTTTTTT.

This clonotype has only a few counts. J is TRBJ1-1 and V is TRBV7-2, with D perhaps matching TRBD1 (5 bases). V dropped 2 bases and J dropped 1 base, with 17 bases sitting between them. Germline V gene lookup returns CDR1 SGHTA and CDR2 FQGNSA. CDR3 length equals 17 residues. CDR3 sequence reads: CASSLIWGAGRNTEAFF. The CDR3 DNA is TGTGCCAGCAGCTTAATATGGGGAGCGGGGCGGAACACTGAAGCTTTCTTT.

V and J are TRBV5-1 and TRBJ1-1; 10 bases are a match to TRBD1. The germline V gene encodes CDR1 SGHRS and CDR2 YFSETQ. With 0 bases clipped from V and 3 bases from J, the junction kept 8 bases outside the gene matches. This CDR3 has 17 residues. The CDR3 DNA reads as TGCGCCAGCAGCTTGGGTGTCGGGACAGGGGTATACACTGAAGCTTTCTTT. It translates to CASSLGVGTGVYTEAFF.

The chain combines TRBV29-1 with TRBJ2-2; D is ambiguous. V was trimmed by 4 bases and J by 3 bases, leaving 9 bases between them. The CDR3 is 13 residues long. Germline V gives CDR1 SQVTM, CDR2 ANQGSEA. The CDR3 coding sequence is TGCAGCGTTGGTGGGCAGCACACCGGGGAGCTGTTTTTT. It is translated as CSVGGQHTGELFF.

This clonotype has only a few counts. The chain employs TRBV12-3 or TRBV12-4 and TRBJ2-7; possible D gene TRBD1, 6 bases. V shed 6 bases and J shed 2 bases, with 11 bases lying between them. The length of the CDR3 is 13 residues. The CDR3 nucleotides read TGTGCCAGCAGATCCGACAGGACCTACGAGCAGTACTTC. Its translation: CASRSDRTYEQYF.

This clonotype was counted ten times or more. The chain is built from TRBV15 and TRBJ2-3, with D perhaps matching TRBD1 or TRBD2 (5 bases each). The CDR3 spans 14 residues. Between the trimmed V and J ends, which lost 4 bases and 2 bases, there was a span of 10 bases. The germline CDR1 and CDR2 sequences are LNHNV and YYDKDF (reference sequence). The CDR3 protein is CATSNGDLTDTQYF. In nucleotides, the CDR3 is TGTGCCACCAGCAACGGGGACCTCACAGATACGCAGTATTTT.

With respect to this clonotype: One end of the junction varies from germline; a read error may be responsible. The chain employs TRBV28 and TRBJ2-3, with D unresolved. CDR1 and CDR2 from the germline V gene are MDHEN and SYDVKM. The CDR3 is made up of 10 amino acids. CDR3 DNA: TGTGCCAGCGTCTCAGATACGCGGTATTTT. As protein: CASVSDTRYF.